This is a list of T cell receptor beta chains from one sample in a study of metastatic and nonmetastatic thyroid tumors. TCRdb re-called the PCR reads with MiXCR. The top ten hold around 4% of the sample, which has about 40,000 clones, around 16% seen once. Sequencing was done on a sample of blood. These receptors all come from a female donor with papillary thyroid cancer or a benign thyroid nodule (not recorded which). Some clones in this sample may be carry-over from other donors' samples. CDR3s include the opening cysteine and the closing phenylalanine or tryptophan. The order of the fields is J gene, clone size, D gene, V gene, CDR3 protein, CDR3 DNA. A D gene is named only where the DNA matches it firmly. For some rows the clone size is stated as once, few or many, or as a class when expanded; others skip it.

J: TRBJ1-1; size: medium-sized; D: NA; V: TRBV6-1; CDR3: CASGTGNTEAFF; DNA: TGTGCCAGCGGTACAGGGAACACTGAAGCTTTCTTT
J: TRBJ2-1; size: many; D: NA; V: TRBV7-8; CDR3: CASSLGGANEQFF; DNA: TGTGCCAGCAGCTTAGGGGGGGCCAATGAGCAGTTCTTC
J: TRBJ1-1; size: many; D: NA; V: TRBV28; CDR3: CASGRLNTEAFF; DNA: TGTGCCAGCGGGAGACTTAACACTGAAGCTTTCTTT
J: TRBJ2-7; size: many; D: NA; V: TRBV19; CDR3: CASSFRDPYHEQYF; DNA: TGTGCCAGTAGCTTCAGGGACCCCTACCACGAGCAGTACTTC
J: TRBJ2-3; size: many; D: NA; V: TRBV24-1; CDR3: CATSDPTDTQYF; DNA: TGTGCCACCAGTGATCCCACAGATACGCAGTATTTT
J: TRBJ1-5; size: many; D: NA; V: TRBV18; CDR3: CASSQGREPQHF; DNA: TGTGCCAGCTCGCAGGGGCGCGAGCCCCAGCATTTT
J: TRBJ2-7; size: few; D: NA; V: TRBV15; CDR3: CATSRPLEKGDYEQYF; DNA: TGTGCAACCAGCAGACCTTTAGAGAAAGGGGACTACGAGCAGTACTTC
J: TRBJ2-3; size: many; D: TRBD1; V: TRBV27; CDR3: CASTPGQGLWTDTQYF; DNA: TGTGCCAGCACCCCCGGACAGGGCCTATGGACAGATACGCAGTATTTT
J: TRBJ2-7; size: NA; D: NA; V: TRBV5-1; CDR3: CASSSGLLSIEHYF; DNA: TGCGCCAGCAGTAGCGGTCTCCTCTCGATCGAGCATTACTTC
J: TRBJ2-1; size: many; D: NA; V: TRBV5-1; CDR3: CASSLGDVRADNEQFF; DNA: TGCGCCAGCAGCTTGGGGGACGTCCGGGCTGACAATGAGCAGTTCTTC
J: TRBJ2-3; size: many; D: NA; V: TRBV6-1; CDR3: CASSEGHRTVTDTQYF; DNA: TGTGCCAGCAGTGAAGGCCACCGGACAGTCACAGATACGCAGTATTTT
J: TRBJ2-7; size: many; D: NA; V: TRBV11-1; CDR3: CASSFQGQRVYEQYF; DNA: TGTGCCAGCAGCTTTCAGGGACAAAGAGTCTACGAGCAGTACTTC
J: TRBJ1-5; size: many; D: TRBD1; V: TRBV6-5; CDR3: CASSYGQGQPQHF; DNA: TGTGCCAGCAGTTACGGACAGGGACAGCCCCAGCATTTT
J: TRBJ2-7; size: many; D: NA; V: TRBV20-1; CDR3: CSAGGRYEQYF; DNA: TGCAGTGCTGGTGGGCGTTACGAGCAGTACTTC
J: TRBJ2-1; size: many; D: NA; V: TRBV6-5; CDR3: CASSYDALVGWGQFF; DNA: TGTGCCAGCAGTTACGATGCCCTGGTGGGATGGGGGCAGTTCTTC
J: TRBJ2-1; size: many; D: NA; V: TRBV5-8; CDR3: CASSLGSGSYNEQFF; DNA: TGTGCCAGCAGCTTGGGTAGCGGCTCCTACAATGAGCAGTTCTTC
J: TRBJ2-1; size: many; D: NA; V: TRBV20-1; CDR3: CSASGLIVGYNEQFF; DNA: TGCAGTGCTAGTGGTTTGATAGTGGGGTACAATGAGCAGTTCTTC
J: TRBJ2-3; size: many; D: NA; V: TRBV9; CDR3: CASSVGELPTDTQYF; DNA: TGTGCCAGCAGCGTAGGGGAATTACCTACAGATACGCAGTATTTT
J: TRBJ2-3; size: NA; D: NA; V: TRBV28; CDR3: CASSSPPHLTDTQYF; DNA: TGTGCCAGCAGTTCCCCTCCCCACCTGACAGATACGCAGTATTTT
J: TRBJ1-2; size: many; D: NA; V: TRBV19; CDR3: CASSSLPFGYTF; DNA: TGTGCCAGTAGCTCTTTACCTTTCGGCTACACCTTC
J: TRBJ2-1; size: few; D: TRBD2; V: TRBV28; CDR3: CTSIFPGTSGRNEQFF; DNA: TGTACCAGCATTTTTCCCGGGACTAGCGGTAGAAATGAGCAGTTCTTC
J: TRBJ2-7; size: few; D: NA; V: TRBV19; CDR3: CASGRGHAYEQYF; DNA: TGTGCCAGTGGGAGGGGACACGCGTACGAGCAGTACTTC
J: TRBJ1-3; size: many; D: NA; V: TRBV28; CDR3: CASSRPGTGGNTIYF; DNA: TGTGCCAGCAGTCGCCCCGGGACCGGCGGAAACACCATATATTTT
J: TRBJ2-1; size: many; D: NA; V: TRBV2; CDR3: CASSESGLTGEQFF; DNA: TGTGCCAGCAGTGAATCAGGGCTGACTGGTGAGCAGTTCTTC
J: TRBJ2-2; size: many; D: NA; V: TRBV6-7; CDR3: CAPRGDNTGELFF; DNA: TGTGCCCCCAGGGGGGATAACACCGGGGAGCTGTTTTTT
J: TRBJ1-5; size: many; D: TRBD1; V: TRBV6-1; CDR3: CASSTTGKNQPQHF; DNA: TGTGCCAGCAGTACGACAGGGAAGAATCAGCCCCAGCATTTT
J: TRBJ1-5; size: many; D: NA; V: TRBV18; CDR3: CASSPAGTYQPQHF; DNA: TGTGCCAGCTCACCAGCCGGGACCTATCAGCCCCAGCATTTT
J: TRBJ2-1; size: many; D: NA; V: TRBV28; CDR3: CASNPLPSDNEQFF; DNA: TGTGCCAGCAACCCATTGCCTAGCGACAATGAGCAGTTCTTC
J: TRBJ2-6; size: many; D: NA; V: TRBV9; CDR3: CASSVGSSGANVLTF; DNA: TGTGCCAGCAGCGTAGGAAGCTCTGGGGCCAACGTCCTGACTTTC
J: TRBJ1-2; size: many; D: NA; V: TRBV7-2; CDR3: CASSLRVSANYGYTF; DNA: TGTGCCAGCAGCCTACGGGTCTCAGCTAACTATGGCTACACCTTC
J: TRBJ1-1; size: many; D: TRBD1; V: TRBV10-3; CDR3: CAISSTGDTEAFF; DNA: TGTGCCATCAGCTCGACAGGGGACACTGAAGCTTTCTTT
J: TRBJ1-1; size: NA; D: NA; V: TRBV13; CDR3: CASSERPYRGDTEAFF; DNA: TGTGCCAGCAGCGAACGGCCTTACCGGGGCGACACTGAAGCTTTCTTT
J: TRBJ2-1; size: many; D: TRBD1; V: TRBV19; CDR3: CASVTSGTGVNNEQFF; DNA: TGTGCCAGTGTTACTTCCGGGACAGGGGTCAACAATGAGCAGTTCTTC
J: TRBJ2-3; size: many; D: NA; V: TRBV24-1; CDR3: CATSDLSAAGTDTQYF; DNA: TGTGCCACCAGTGATTTGTCGGCAGCAGGCACAGATACGCAGTATTTT
J: TRBJ1-5; size: many; D: NA; V: TRBV4-2; CDR3: CASSRDPDSNQPQHF; DNA: TGTGCCAGCAGCCGGGATCCAGATAGCAATCAGCCCCAGCATTTT
J: TRBJ1-2; size: NA; D: NA; V: TRBV30; CDR3: CAWSHIRRVIGYTF; DNA: TGTGCCTGGAGTCACATACGGAGAGTTATCGGCTACACCTTC
J: TRBJ2-7; size: many; D: NA; V: TRBV7-6; CDR3: CASSASTSGEQYF; DNA: TGTGCCAGCAGCGCATCGACCTCAGGGGAGCAGTACTTC
J: TRBJ2-1; size: few; D: TRBD1; V: TRBV27; CDR3: CASSFWDSLNEQFF; DNA: TGTGCCAGCAGTTTTTGGGACAGCCTCAATGAGCAGTTCTTC
J: TRBJ1-4; size: many; D: NA; V: TRBV29-1; CDR3: CSAGTDGNEKLFF; DNA: TGCAGCGCCGGGACGGACGGGAATGAAAAACTGTTTTTT
J: TRBJ1-1; size: many; D: NA; V: TRBV5-4; CDR3: CASRSEPNFEAFF; DNA: TGTGCCAGCAGATCGGAACCAAACTTTGAAGCTTTCTTT
J: TRBJ2-5; size: many; D: TRBD2; V: TRBV9; CDR3: CASSLGTSGSGETQYF; DNA: TGTGCCAGCAGCTTAGGGACTAGCGGGAGTGGGGAGACCCAGTACTTC
J: TRBJ2-1; size: many; D: NA; V: TRBV18; CDR3: CASSPRKQGGNEQFF; DNA: TGTGCCAGCTCACCAAGGAAACAGGGGGGGAATGAGCAGTTCTTC